The 21 T cell receptor beta chains below were found in one sample sequenced in a study of blood T cell repertoires in COVID-19. Method: immunoSEQ multiplex PCR; TCRdb's copy keeps in-frame clones and lacks some. Among fewer than 300,000 clones listed, approximately 90% were seen once. Sequencing was carried out using PBMCs or T cells enriched from blood (not recorded which). Receptors were obtained from a man between 35 and 55 years old who had recovered from COVID-19.

The chain uses TRBV28 and TRBJ1-6; 12 bases are a match to TRBD1. This CDR3 comprises 15 residues. With 6 bases clipped from V and 9 bases from J, the junction kept 6 bases outside the gene matches. The germline gives CDR1 MDHEN, CDR2 SYDVKM. The CDR3 reads CASSGTGGLFSPLHF. CDR3 nucleotides: TGTGCCAGCAGCGGGACAGGGGGCTTGTTTTCACCCCTCCACTTT.

The chain links TRBV5-4 to TRBJ2-7; D is unclear. The V end was cut by 4 bases, the J end by 13 bases, with 21 bases between. Germline-derived CDR1 and CDR2 are SGHNT and YYREEE (reference sequence). The CDR3 is 13 residues long. DNA for the CDR3: TGTGCCAGCAGCCCCGGTCCGGAAGAGGAGAACTACTTC. As protein: CASSPGPEEENYF.

The chain couples TRBV28 to TRBJ1-1; D is uncertain. The length of the CDR3 is 11 residues. V lost 5 bases, J lost 2 bases, and 3 bases lay in between. CDR1 MDHEN and CDR2 SYDVKM come from the germline V gene. CDR3 sequence: CASSPNTEAFF. In nucleotides, the CDR3 is TGTGCCAGCAGTCCAAACACTGAAGCTTTCTTT.

The rearrangement links TRBV20-1 to TRBJ2-1, with TRBD1 matching over 8 bases. Germline-derived CDR1 and CDR2 are DFQATT and SNEGSKA (reference sequence). This CDR3 comprises 14 residues. The ends lost 3 bases at V and 5 bases at J; junction bases unmatched: 6. In DNA, the CDR3 is TGCAGTGCTAGTCACAGGGGGATCCACAATGAGCAGTTCTTC. It specifies CSASHRGIHNEQFF.

The chain combines TRBV6-6 with TRBJ2-6; tentatively, D is TRBD1 (5 bases). CDR3 length: 17 amino acids. Trimming pared 5 bases from V and 0 bases from J, leaving 14 bases between. Germline CDR1 is MNHNY and CDR2 is SVGAGI (reference sequence). CDR3: CASSHDSSSSGANVLTF. The CDR3 DNA reads as TGTGCCAGCAGTCACGACAGTTCCTCCTCTGGGGCCAACGTCCTGACTTTC.

This clone has only one observation. The CDR3 protein is CASSPREFMYEQYF. DNA for the CDR3: TGTGCCAGCTCACCAAGGGAGTTTATGTACGAGCAGTACTTC. The chain recombines TRBV18 with TRBJ2-7; TRBD2 might be the D (5 bases). Germline values: CDR1 KGHSH, CDR2 LQKENI. The ends were cut back, 2 bases at V and 4 bases at J, with 12 bases in the middle. This CDR3 is 14 amino acids long.

J is TRBJ1-1 and V is TRBV18; D unclear. Germline V lookup: CDR1 KGHSH, CDR2 LQKENI. The CDR3 sequence is 11 residues long. V lost 3 bases and J 7 bases, leaving 6 bases between the germline ends. CDR3 loop: CASSPSVEAFF. CDR3 coding DNA: TGTGCCAGCTCACCCAGCGTTGAAGCTTTCTTT.

The genes are TRBV5-6 and TRBJ2-1; 10 positions match TRBD1. Germline values: CDR1 SGHDT, CDR2 YYEEEE. This CDR3 has 15 residues. Germline trimming cut 1 base from V and 5 bases from J; bases unmatched to any gene: 3. The CDR3 nucleotides are TGTGCCAGCAGCTTGATTGGGACAGGGGACAATGAGCAGTTCTTC. Translation gives CASSLIGTGDNEQFF.

The gene calls are TRBV28 and TRBJ2-7; TRBD2 agrees at 11 bases. The CDR3 is 15 amino acids. Germline V gene lookup returns CDR1 MDHEN and CDR2 SYDVKM. V gave up 5 bases and J gave up 2 bases; unmatched junction bases: 5. CDR3 nucleotides: TGTGCCAGCAGTAAAGGGACTAGCGGAACCTACGAGCAGTACTTC. This codes for CASSKGTSGTYEQYF.

The J gene is TRBJ2-3, the V gene TRBV2; 11 bases align to TRBD1. The J segment lost 5 bases and the V segment lost 7 bases, leaving 5 bases of the junction unmatched. The germline CDR1 and CDR2 sequences are SNHLY and FYNNEI. The CDR3 sequence is 14 residues long. The chain's CDR3 is CASTRDRGRDTQYF. The CDR3 bases are TGTGCCAGCACCCGGGACAGGGGGAGAGATACGCAGTATTTT.

V gene TRBV5-1 combines with J gene TRBJ2-3, with 8 positions matching TRBD1. Trimming took 0 bases from V and 5 from J; bases not matched to a gene: 11. Germline V gene lookup returns CDR1 SGHRS and CDR2 YFSETQ. This CDR3 is 17 amino acids long. CDR3: CASSLVTGTGFEDTQYF. The CDR3 region has the DNA TGCGCCAGCAGCTTGGTTACCGGGACAGGTTTTGAAGATACGCAGTATTTT.

This clone was seen only a few times. V gene TRBV4-3 combines with J gene TRBJ1-5; 10 bases line up with TRBD1. With 0 bases clipped from V and 5 bases from J, the junction kept 7 bases outside the gene matches. Germline CDR1 LGHNA, CDR2 YSLEER. The CDR3 loop spans 17 amino acids. CDR3 sequence reads: CASSQDLVGQGYQPQHF. The CDR3 DNA sequence: TGCGCCAGCAGCCAAGATCTGGTGGGACAGGGGTATCAGCCCCAGCATTTT.

This sequence joins TRBV18 and TRBJ2-3; a weak D match, TRBD1 (5 bases). V was shortened by 4 bases and J by 2 bases, with 13 bases between the two germline ends. CDR1 and CDR2 (germline): KGHSH, LQKENI. The CDR3 has 15 amino acids. This CDR3 is CASSLSQGSTDTQYF. The CDR3 DNA follows: TGTGCCAGCTCACTCTCGCAGGGATCCACAGATACGCAGTATTTT.

A single count supports this clone. V is TRBV4-3 and J is TRBJ2-1, with TRBD2 as a possible D gene (6 bases). Trimming took off 3 bases at V and 0 bases at J, with 15 bases between the two ends. The CDR3 extends over 17 amino acids. Germline CDR1 LGHNA, CDR2 YSLEER. Here the CDR3 reads CASSHPSAQGSYNEQFF. The DNA of the CDR3 is TGCGCCAGCAGCCACCCTAGCGCCCAGGGCTCCTACAATGAGCAGTTCTTC.

The CDR3 nucleotides are TGTGCCATCACTCCGAACCCTAGCGGGGGGGCCTACGAGCAGTACTTC. Translated, it gives CAITPNPSGGAYEQYF. The chain links TRBV10-3 to TRBJ2-7, with TRBD2 matching 12 bases. The J segment lost 2 bases and the V segment lost 7 bases, leaving 9 bases of the junction unmatched. This CDR3 spans 16 amino acids. Germline loops: CDR1 ENHRY, CDR2 SYGVKD.

The CDR3: CASSADRNYGYTF. The CDR3 DNA is TGTGCCAGCTCAGCAGACAGAAACTATGGCTACACCTTC. The rearrangement joins TRBV18 to TRBJ1-2, with TRBD1 as a possible D gene (5 bases). The length of the CDR3 is 13 residues. Per the germline V gene, CDR1 is KGHSH and CDR2 is LQKENI. V was shortened by 5 bases and J by 2 bases, with 9 bases between the two germline ends.

This clone was observed a handful of times. This sequence joins TRBV4-1 and TRBJ2-3, with 13 bases aligning to TRBD2. With 0 bases clipped from V and 3 bases from J, the junction kept 0 bases outside the gene matches. In germline, CDR1 is MGHRA, CDR2 YSYEKL. This CDR3 region has 16 residues. In nucleotides, the CDR3 is TGCGCCAGCAGCCAAGAACTAGCGGGAGGGACAGATACGCAGTATTTT. Its translation: CASSQELAGGTDTQYF.

The rearrangement uses TRBV29-1 and TRBJ2-3; tentatively, D is TRBD1 (6 bases). Trimming removed 6 bases from V and 0 bases from J, with 13 bases in between. The CDR3 contains 14 residues. Germline V gene data show CDR1 as SQVTM and CDR2 as ANQGSEA. CDR3 sequence reads: CSVYRTASTDTQYF. The CDR3, as DNA: TGCAGCGTATATCGGACAGCGAGCACAGATACGCAGTATTTT.

This clone was counted a few times. The chain joins TRBV7-8 to TRBJ1-2; D gene unclear. Germline CDR1 and CDR2: SGHVS and FQNEAQ. The V and J ends lost 3 bases and 8 bases respectively, with 13 bases between them. The CDR3 totals 13 residues. The CDR3 protein is CASSLTATGGYTF. The CDR3 DNA reads TGTGCCAGCAGCTTGACTGCGACGGGGGGCTACACCTTC. The whole variable domain, filled in from reference TRBV7-8 and TRBJ1-2, reads GAGVSQSPRYKVAKRGQDVALRCDPISGHVSLFWYQQALGQGPEFLTYFQNEAQLDKSGLPSDRFFAERPEGSVSTLKIQRTQQEDSAVYLCASSLTATGGYTFGSGTRLTVV.

DNA for the CDR3: TGTGCCAGCAGCTTAGGTTCCAGAGGAGACGAAGCTTTCTTT. Its protein product is CASSLGSRGDEAFF. The chain combines TRBV7-9 with TRBJ1-1; D gene uncertain. This CDR3 spans 14 amino acids. V was shortened by 1 base and J by 8 bases, with 14 bases between the two germline ends. The germline V gene has CDR1 SEHNR and CDR2 FQNEAQ (reference sequence).

This clone was seen just once. The V gene is TRBV27, the J gene TRBJ1-2; D perhaps matches TRBD1 (5 bases). The CDR3 consists of 13 residues. Germline CDR1 and CDR2: MNHEY and SMNVEV (reference sequence). V gave up 5 bases and J gave up 7 bases, with 14 bases separating them. In DNA form, the CDR3 reads TGTGCCAGCAGTCACGGGGGGTCGGGTGGCTACACCTTC. This translates into CASSHGGSGGYTF.